These 23 T cell receptor beta chains were all obtained from the same sample, sequenced in a study of Graves' ophthalmopathy and Graves' hyperthyroidism. Transcripts of RNA were the source for amplifying TCR beta CDR3 regions. In the first round, RT-PCR was carried out with HTBI primers, and a multiplex PCR formed the second round. TCRdb ran MiXCR on the multiplex PCR reads and lists one entry per CDR3 protein. This repertoire shows 560,000 or so distinct CDR3 sequences, 35% to 45% found once; its top ten account for about 4.2%. The sequenced sample consisted of peripheral blood or thyroid tissue (not recorded which). These receptors were collected from an adult man with Graves' hyperthyroidism.

The V and J genes are TRBV5-1 and TRBJ1-4, with D possibly matching TRBD1 (5 bases). Trimming pared 2 bases from V and 12 bases from J, leaving 23 bases between. This CDR3 region has 16 residues. Germline values: CDR1 SGHRS, CDR2 YFSETQ. CDR3 loop: CASSFGGLAYGAELFF. The CDR3 nucleotides read TGCGCCAGCAGCTTTGGGGGTCTCGCATACGGTGCTGAACTGTTTTTT.

The rearrangement links TRBV20-1 to TRBJ2-5, with 8 positions matching TRBD2. The V and J ends lost 4 bases and 0 bases, in that order; junction bases with no gene match: 10. Germline CDR1 reads DFQATT; CDR2 reads SNEGSKA (reference sequence). The CDR3 length is 16 residues. CDR3 in amino acids: CSAIPRGGAYQETQYF. The CDR3 DNA is TGCAGTGCTATCCCCCGGGGGGGGGCGTACCAAGAGACCCAGTACTTC.

This chain uses TRBV30 with TRBJ1-1; 7 nucleotides align to TRBD1. V shed 3 bases and J 0 bases; nucleotides not matched to a gene: 7. CDR1 and CDR2 (germline): GTSNPN, SVGIG (reference sequence). This CDR3 has 15 residues. CDR3 residues: CAWSDKDRVNTEAFF. CDR3 nucleotides: TGTGCCTGGAGCGACAAAGACAGGGTGAACACTGAAGCTTTCTTT.

J is TRBJ1-5 and V is TRBV7-2; 11 positions agree with TRBD1. The germline V gene encodes CDR1 SGHTA and CDR2 FQGNSA. V lost 4 bases and J lost 7; bases outside the gene matches: 9. The CDR3 extends over 16 amino acids. The CDR3 loop reads CASSSGTGGTEQPQHF. For the CDR3, the DNA is TGTGCCAGCAGCTCCGGGACAGGGGGGACTGAGCAGCCCCAGCATTTT.

This clonotype has at least ten counts. The chain combines TRBV29-1 with TRBJ2-7; D call uncertain. CDR1 SQVTM and CDR2 ANQGSEA come from the germline V gene. CDR3 length: 11 residues. With 6 bases removed from V and 7 bases from J, the gap between germline ends came to 13 bases. CDR3 DNA sequence: TGCAGCGTGGGTCCCATGGGGGAGCAGTACTTC. Protein product: CSVGPMGEQYF.

This clonotype was seen many times. The V and J genes are TRBV5-6 and TRBJ2-6; D gene ambiguous. The CDR3 length is 17 residues. Trimming took off 2 bases at V and 0 bases at J, with 12 bases between the two ends. Germline lookup yields CDR1 SGHDT and CDR2 YYEEEE. Here the CDR3 reads CASSLVGPSSGANVLTF. The CDR3 nucleotides are TGTGCCAGCAGCTTAGTCGGACCGAGCTCTGGGGCCAACGTCCTGACTTTC. Combining the CDR3 with reference TRBV5-6 and TRBJ2-6 gives the whole variable domain DAGVTQSPTHLIKTRGQQVTLRCSPKSGHDTVSWYQQALGQGPQFIFQYYEEEERQRGNFPDRFSGHQFPNYSSELNVNALLLGDSALYLCASSLVGPSSGANVLTFGAGSRLTVL.

This clonotype was seen at least ten times. The genes are TRBV5-1 and TRBJ2-2; 7 bases map to TRBD1. Germline CDR1 is SGHRS and CDR2 is YFSETQ. The length of the CDR3 is 15 residues. After removal of 5 bases from V and 0 bases from J, the junction contained 4 bases not matched to a gene. The CDR3 DNA reads TGCGCCAGCAGTCGACAGGGATCGAACACCGGGGAGCTGTTTTTT. Encoded protein: CASSRQGSNTGELFF.

As to this clonotype: This may be a read error, as it is one base from a much larger clone. The genes are TRBV19 and TRBJ2-2; D not certain. The CDR3 has 15 amino acids. Germline V gene lookup returns CDR1 LNHDA and CDR2 SQIVND (reference sequence). V was cut by 1 base and J by 1 base, with 7 bases left in between. CDR3 in amino acids: CASSIVAQNTGELFF. DNA of the CDR3: TGTGCCAGTAGTATAGTGGCACAGAACACCGGGGAGCTGTTTTTT.

The chain is built from TRBV7-9 and TRBJ2-2, with TRBD2 matching over 7 bases. Germline trimming cut 5 bases from V and 6 bases from J; bases unmatched to any gene: 15. CDR1 and CDR2 (germline): SEHNR, FQNEAQ (reference sequence). The CDR3 length is 17 residues. The CDR3 protein is CASSGVKRGSYAGELFF. CDR3 nucleotide sequence: TGTGCCAGCAGCGGGGTGAAGCGGGGTTCCTACGCCGGGGAGCTGTTTTTT.

The chain carries TRBV2 and TRBJ2-7; 7 bases map to TRBD1. The germline V gene encodes CDR1 SNHLY and CDR2 FYNNEI. The trim removed 2 bases at V and 3 bases at J, leaving 4 bases unmatched. CDR3 length equals 14 residues. CDR3 bases: TGTGCCAGCAGTGAAACTAACAGGGGCTACGAGCAGTACTTC. Translation gives CASSETNRGYEQYF.

The genes are TRBV29-1 and TRBJ1-2; TRBD1 aligns across 9 bases. This CDR3 contains 12 residues. Germline V CDR1 and CDR2: SQVTM, ANQGSEA. V lost 8 bases, J lost 8 bases, and 9 bases stayed unmatched. CDR3 residues: CSKGQGTDGYTF. For the CDR3, the DNA is TGCAGCAAGGGACAGGGCACGGACGGCTACACCTTC.

Turning to this clonotype: A much more abundant neighbour one base away suggests this may be a read error. This sequence joins TRBV20-1 and TRBJ1-1; TRBD1 matches 12 bases. This CDR3 is built from 14 residues. Germline V gene sequence: CDR1 DFQATT, CDR2 SNEGSKA (reference sequence). Trimming cost V 0 bases and J 10 bases; bases outside gene matches: 6. CDR3 region: CSARDGTGGGGAFF. The CDR3 nucleotides read TGCAGTGCTAGAGACGGGACAGGGGGCGGTGGAGCTTTCTTT.

This clonotype showed up many times. This chain uses TRBV12-3 or TRBV12-4 with TRBJ1-2, with a weak D call TRBD1 (6 bases). V gave up 0 bases and J gave up 4 bases, with 12 bases separating them. This CDR3 has 15 residues. The CDR3 loop is CASSLAGGNSYGYTF. For the CDR3, the DNA is TGTGCCAGCAGTTTAGCAGGGGGAAATAGCTATGGCTACACCTTC.

V and J are TRBV6-1 and TRBJ2-7, with 9 nucleotides matching TRBD2. This CDR3 has 15 residues. The V and J ends lost 4 bases and 0 bases, in that order; junction bases with no gene match: 4. Germline loops: CDR1 MNHNS, CDR2 SASEGT. The CDR3 DNA sequence: TGTGCCAGCAGTGGATCAGCGGGGGGCTCCTACGAGCAGTACTTC. Translation: CASSGSAGGSYEQYF.

This chain uses TRBV5-1 with TRBJ2-5; 10 nucleotides match TRBD2. With 4 bases clipped from V and 9 bases from J, the junction kept 12 bases outside the gene matches. CDR1 and CDR2 (germline): SGHRS, YFSETQ. This CDR3 comprises 15 residues. The CDR3 spells CASSPTGTSAVPQYF. In nucleotides, the CDR3 is TGCGCCAGCAGCCCGACCGGGACTAGCGCTGTCCCCCAGTACTTC.

This chain links TRBV27 with TRBJ1-4, with TRBD1 matching over 7 bases. The CDR3 length is 16 residues. Germline loops: CDR1 MNHEY, CDR2 SMNVEV (reference sequence). Unmatched junction bases numbered 13, after V lost 7 bases and J lost 5 bases. CDR3 DNA sequence: TGTGCCAGCACCCCGACAGGGAGCCGACCCAATGAAAAACTGTTTTTT. This codes for CASTPTGSRPNEKLFF.

This clonotype was detected ten times or more. The rearrangement links TRBV6-5 to TRBJ1-6; D unresolved. This CDR3 comprises 15 residues. The V gene's germline CDR1 is MNHEY and CDR2 SVGAGI. Trimming took 0 bases from V and 7 from J, leaving 10 bases between them. The CDR3, as DNA: TGTGCCAGCAGTTACTCGTCACCCGACAATTCACCCCTCCACTTT. Amino acid sequence: CASSYSSPDNSPLHF.

This clonotype was detected a few times. This chain joins TRBV27 and TRBJ1-2; possible D gene TRBD1, 5 bases. CDR1 is MNHEY and CDR2 is SMNVEV in the germline V gene (reference sequence). Trimming took off 3 bases at V and 5 bases at J, with 13 bases between the two ends. This CDR3 comprises 14 residues. CDR3 protein: CASSFLGGTYGYTF. CDR3 DNA sequence: TGTGCCAGCAGTTTTCTGGGAGGGACGTATGGCTACACCTTC.

J is TRBJ2-7 and V is TRBV6-5, with TRBD2 matching over 12 bases. CDR1 MNHEY and CDR2 SVGAGI come from the germline V gene. The V and J ends lost 6 bases and 7 bases, in that order; junction bases with no gene match: 10. CDR3 length: 15 residues. The CDR3 reads CASRLGLAGIGEQYF. CDR3 nucleotide sequence: TGTGCCAGCAGACTCGGACTAGCGGGAATAGGAGAGCAGTACTTC.

In this sample, this clonotype turned up many times. This chain uses TRBV19 with TRBJ2-6; unclear D gene. Trimming took off 6 bases at V and 0 bases at J, with 12 bases between the two ends. CDR3 length: 16 residues. Per the germline V gene, CDR1 is LNHDA and CDR2 is SQIVND (reference sequence). The CDR3 DNA sequence: TGTGCCAGTAGCCCACCGCTGGGCTCTGGGGCCAACGTCCTGACTTTC. Protein sequence: CASSPPLGSGANVLTF.

The genes are TRBV12-3 or TRBV12-4 and TRBJ1-1; 7 positions match TRBD1. V was clipped by 5 bases and J by 0 bases; unmatched bases: 6. This CDR3 has 15 residues. CDR3 nucleotides: TGTGCCAGCAGTACCCGGACAGGAATGAACACTGAAGCTTTCTTT. Translating gives CASSTRTGMNTEAFF.

This clonotype was seen ten or more times. One end of the junction is discordant with germline, which a read error may explain. J is TRBJ2-2 and V is TRBV5-1; no definite D call. The CDR3 runs 15 residues. In germline, CDR1 is SGHRS, CDR2 YFSETQ. CDR3 sequence (DNA): TGTGCCAGCAGCTTAGTTGTCTCGAACACCGGGGAGCTGTTTTTT. Its translation is CASSLVVSNTGELFF.

This clonotype was seen only a few times. The CDR3 sequence is CASKLIRGDRETQYF. CDR3 nucleotide sequence: TGTGCCAGCAAGCTAATCAGGGGTGACCGGGAGACCCAGTACTTC. This chain uses TRBV27 with TRBJ2-5; tentative D call: TRBD1 (6 bases). V was pared by 7 bases and J by 5 bases, with 20 bases between. This CDR3 comprises 15 residues. Germline V lookup: CDR1 MNHEY, CDR2 SMNVEV (reference sequence).